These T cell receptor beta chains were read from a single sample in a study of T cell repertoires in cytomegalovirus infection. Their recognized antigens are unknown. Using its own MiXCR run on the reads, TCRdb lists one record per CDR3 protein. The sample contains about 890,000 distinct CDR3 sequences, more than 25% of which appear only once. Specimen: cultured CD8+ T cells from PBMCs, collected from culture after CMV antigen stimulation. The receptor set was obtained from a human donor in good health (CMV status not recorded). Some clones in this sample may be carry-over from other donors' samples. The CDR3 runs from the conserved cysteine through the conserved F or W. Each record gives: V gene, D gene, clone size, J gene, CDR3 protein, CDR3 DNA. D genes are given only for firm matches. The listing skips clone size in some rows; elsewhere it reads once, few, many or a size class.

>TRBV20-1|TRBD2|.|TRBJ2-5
CSARAIMGGLAGFGEETQYF
TGCAGTGCTAGAGCCATTATGGGTGGACTAGCGGGGTTTGGGGAAGAGACCCAGTACTTC
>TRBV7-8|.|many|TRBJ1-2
CASSSDRIVNYGYTF
TGTGCCAGCAGCTCGGACAGAATCGTTAACTATGGCTACACCTTC
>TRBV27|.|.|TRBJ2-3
CASSSPRVGDTQYF
TGTGCCAGCAGTTCCCCCCGGGTGGGAGATACGCAGTATTTT
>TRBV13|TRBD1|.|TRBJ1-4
CASSYGTGSEKLFF
TGTGCCAGCAGCTACGGGACAGGGTCAGAAAAACTGTTTTTT
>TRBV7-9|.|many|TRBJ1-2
CASSSGDFLHGYTF
TGTGCCAGCAGCTCCGGCGACTTCCTGCATGGCTACACCTTC
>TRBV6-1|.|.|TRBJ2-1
CASSYSGQPNEQFF
TGTGCCAGCAGTTATTCAGGGCAACCCAATGAGCAGTTCTTC
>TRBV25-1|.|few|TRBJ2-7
CASRLGSEQYF
TGTGCCTCCAGACTAGGTAGCGAGCAGTACTTC
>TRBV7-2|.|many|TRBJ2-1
CASSLAEGAGNEQFF
TGTGCCAGCAGCTTAGCGGAGGGGGCGGGCAATGAGCAGTTCTTC
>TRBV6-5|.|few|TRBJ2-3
CASSYSIADTQYF
TGTGCCAGCAGTTACTCGATAGCAGATACGCAGTATTTT
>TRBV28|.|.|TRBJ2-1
CASSLSESTERGVRQFF
TGTGCCAGCAGTTTATCGGAGTCTACCGAACGAGGGGTGCGGCAGTTCTTC
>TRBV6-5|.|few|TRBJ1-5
CASSYGSPYSNQPQHF
TGTGCCAGCAGTTACGGGTCGCCCTATAGCAATCAGCCCCAGCATTTT
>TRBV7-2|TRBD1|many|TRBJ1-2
CASSSVTGDGGYGYTF
TGTGCCAGCAGCTCCGTTACAGGGGACGGAGGCTATGGCTACACCTTC
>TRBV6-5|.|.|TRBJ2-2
CASSYSNGLTVYTGELFF
TGTGCCAGCAGTTACTCGAATGGTCTTACAGTCTACACCGGGGAGCTGTTTTTT
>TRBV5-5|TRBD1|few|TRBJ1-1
CASTPLPGQQNTEAFF
TGTGCCAGCACCCCCCTTCCGGGACAGCAGAACACTGAAGCTTTCTTT
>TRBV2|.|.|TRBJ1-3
CATLGSGNTIYF
TGTGCCACTCTGGGGTCTGGAAACACCATATATTTT
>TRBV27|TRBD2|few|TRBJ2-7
CASGTSGFYEQYF
TGTGCCAGCGGGACTAGCGGCTTCTACGAGCAGTACTTC
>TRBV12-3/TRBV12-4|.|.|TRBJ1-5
CASRGGGGDSNQPQHF
TGTGCCAGCAGGGGGGGGGGCGGAGATAGCAATCAGCCCCAGCATTTT
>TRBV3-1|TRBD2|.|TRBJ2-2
CASSHVRGVTGELFF
TGTGCCAGTAGCCATGTGCGGGGGGTAACCGGGGAGCTGTTTTTT
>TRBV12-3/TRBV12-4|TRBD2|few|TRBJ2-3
CASSWGLAGGHATDTQYF
TGTGCCAGCAGCTGGGGACTAGCGGGGGGACACGCCACAGATACGCAGTATTTT
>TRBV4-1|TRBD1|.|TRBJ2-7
CASSDRGDKEQYF
TGCGCCAGCAGCGACAGGGGAGACAAAGAGCAGTACTTC
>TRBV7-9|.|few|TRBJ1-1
CASANQNTEAFF
TGTGCCAGTGCAAACCAGAACACTGAAGCTTTCTTT
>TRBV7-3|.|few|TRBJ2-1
CASSLMESVEQFF
TGTGCCAGCAGCTTAATGGAGTCTGTTGAGCAGTTCTTC
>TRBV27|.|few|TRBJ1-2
CASSLSTTGRAPHGYTF
TGTGCCAGCAGTTTATCAACTACAGGGAGAGCTCCTCATGGCTACACCTTC
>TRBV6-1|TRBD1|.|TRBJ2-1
CASSPWDSSFNNEQFF
TGTGCCAGCAGTCCCTGGGACAGCTCTTTCAACAATGAGCAGTTCTTC
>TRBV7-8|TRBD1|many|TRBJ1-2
CASSPGTGEAFYGYTF
TGTGCCAGCAGCCCGGGTACAGGGGAGGCCTTTTATGGCTACACCTTC
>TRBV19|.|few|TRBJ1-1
CASSGGRMNTEAFF
TGTGCCAGTAGTGGGGGACGGATGAACACTGAAGCTTTCTTT
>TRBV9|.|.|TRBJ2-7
CASSVAKEGNPAREQYF
TGTGCCAGCAGCGTAGCCAAAGAGGGGAATCCAGCTAGGGAGCAGTACTTC
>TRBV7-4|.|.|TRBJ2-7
CASSLPGHNYEQYF
TGTGCCAGCAGCTTACCGGGACACAACTACGAGCAGTACTTC
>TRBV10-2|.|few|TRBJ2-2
CASRGGSGTGELFF
TGCGCCAGCAGAGGGGGATCTGGCACCGGGGAGCTGTTTTTT
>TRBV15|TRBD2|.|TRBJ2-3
CATSSPTLAGADTQYF
TGTGCCACCAGCAGCCCAACACTAGCGGGTGCAGATACGCAGTATTTT
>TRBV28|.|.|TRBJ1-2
CASSLGWTQTYNYGYTF
TGTGCCAGCAGTTTAGGTTGGACACAGACTTATAACTATGGCTACACCTTC
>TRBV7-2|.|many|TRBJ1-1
CASTPRALNTEAFF
TGTGCCAGCACCCCTAGGGCCCTGAACACTGAAGCTTTCTTT
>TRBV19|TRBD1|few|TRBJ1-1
CARGQGPLRLSRNTEAFF
TGTGCCAGGGGACAGGGCCCTCTCAGGCTATCTCGAAACACTGAAGCTTTCTTT
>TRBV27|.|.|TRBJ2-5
CASSASDGIRETQYF
TGTGCCAGCAGTGCATCAGATGGTATTAGGGAGACCCAGTACTTC
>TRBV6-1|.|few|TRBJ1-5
CASSENQAGTSQPQHF
TGTGCCAGCAGTGAAAATCAAGCTGGGACCAGCCAGCCCCAGCATTTT
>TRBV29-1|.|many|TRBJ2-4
CSVVRGAENIQYF
TGCAGCGTTGTCCGGGGGGCCGAAAACATTCAGTACTTC
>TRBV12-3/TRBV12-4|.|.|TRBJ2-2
CASSYSAQGTGELFF
TGTGCCAGCAGTTATTCGGCACAGGGCACCGGGGAGCTGTTTTTT
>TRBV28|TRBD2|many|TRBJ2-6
CASERGPSSGANVLTF
TGTGCCAGCGAGCGGGGGCCGAGCTCTGGGGCCAACGTCCTGACTTTC
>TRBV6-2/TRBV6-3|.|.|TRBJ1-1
CASTPDRGRLNTEAFF
TGTGCCAGCACCCCGGACCGCGGAAGGTTGAACACTGAAGCTTTCTTT
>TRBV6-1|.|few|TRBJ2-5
CASSGQYIQETQYF
TGTGCCAGCAGTGGACAGTATATCCAAGAGACCCAGTACTTC
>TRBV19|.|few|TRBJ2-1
CASSILLNSQGEQFF
TGTGCCAGTAGTATCCTACTGAATTCACAAGGTGAGCAGTTCTTC